This TCR beta chain was profiled in a study of cytomegalovirus exposure and HLA in healthy donors. Using immunoSEQ multiplex PCR, the repertoire was profiled, and TCRdb retains in-frame clones only, with some absent. The table has around 350,000 clones, around 86% seen once. The germline V gene has CDR1 SGHVS and CDR2 FNYEAQ. Trimming removed 6 bases at V and 8 bases at J, with 35 bases between. The CDR3 sequence is 20 residues long. The sequence derives from a woman between 18 and 30 years old in good health and CMV-seronegative. The V gene is TRBV7-6, the J gene TRBJ2-1; D perhaps matches TRBD1 (10 bases). Input material: PBMCs. CDR3 DNA sequence: TGTGCCAGCAGTCCCCGCGACAGGGGGCAACGGGGCGGGAGGGTCGATGAGCAGTTCTTC. It translates to CASSPRDRGQRGGRVDEQFF.